This TCR beta chain was obtained from a study of long-term antiretroviral therapy in people with HIV. This clone was detected a few times. Its target is unknown. It was version v3.0 of the immunoSEQ assay that was run at survey level. This table comes from immunoSEQ multiplex PCR, and its TCRdb copy is limited to in-frame clones, with some not included. The table includes 25,000 to 35,000 clones, over 75% detected once. Points from the study as a whole: Repertoires from HIV showed CDR3 length ranges narrower than those of controls.

This CDR3 spans 13 amino acids. Germline CDR1 is SGDLS and CDR2 is YYNGEE. Trimming at V came to 4 bases and at J to 7 bases, leaving 4 bases not matched to a gene. This sample comprised unsorted PBMCs, obtained 2 years after starting antiretroviral therapy. This TCR was sampled from a man in his fifties or sixties with HIV. The rearrangement links TRBV9 to TRBJ1-2, with 10 nucleotides matching TRBD1. CDR3 residues: CASSQTGGFGYTF. The CDR3 nucleotides are TGTGCCAGCAGCCAGACAGGGGGCTTTGGCTACACCTTC.